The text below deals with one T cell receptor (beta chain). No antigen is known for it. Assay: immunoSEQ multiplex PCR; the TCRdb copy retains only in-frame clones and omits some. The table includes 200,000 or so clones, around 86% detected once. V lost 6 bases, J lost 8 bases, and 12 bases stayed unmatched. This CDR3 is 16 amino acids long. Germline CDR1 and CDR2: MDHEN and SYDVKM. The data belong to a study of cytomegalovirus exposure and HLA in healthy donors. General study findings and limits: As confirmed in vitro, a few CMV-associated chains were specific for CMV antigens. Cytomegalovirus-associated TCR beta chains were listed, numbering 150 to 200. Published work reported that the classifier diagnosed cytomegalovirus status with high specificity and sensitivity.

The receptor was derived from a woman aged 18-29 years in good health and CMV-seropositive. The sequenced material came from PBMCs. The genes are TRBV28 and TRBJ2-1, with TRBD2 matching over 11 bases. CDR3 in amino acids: CASSRTSGSILDEQFF. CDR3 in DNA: TGTGCCAGCAGCAGAACTAGCGGGAGCATTCTCGATGAGCAGTTCTTC.